The 32 T cell receptor beta chains below come from one sample, sequenced in a study of blood T cell repertoires in COVID-19. The data were produced by immunoSEQ multiplex PCR, yet TCRdb's version contains in-frame clones alone and is incomplete. The sample has about 190,000 clones; over 75% are singletons. The sample taken for sequencing was peripheral blood. Receptor source: a woman aged 45-65 years with acute or convalescent COVID-19.

J is TRBJ2-1 and V is TRBV11-3, with 7 bases fitting TRBD1. The CDR3 has 13 residues. V lost 5 bases to trimming and J lost 9 bases; unmatched junction nucleotides: 7. CDR1 SGHNT and CDR2 YENEEA come from the germline V gene. The CDR3 is CASSLGQAGEQFF. DNA for the CDR3: TGTGCCAGCAGCCTAGGACAGGCTGGTGAGCAGTTCTTC.

V is TRBV9 and J is TRBJ2-2; TRBD2 matches at 7 bases. The CDR3 runs 15 residues. Germline CDR1 is SGDLS and CDR2 is YYNGEE. V shed 1 base and J 6 bases; nucleotides not matched to a gene: 6. The CDR3 reads CASSVLGAGAGELFF. As DNA, the CDR3 is TGTGCCAGCAGCGTACTCGGGGCGGGAGCCGGGGAGCTGTTTTTT.

The CDR3 here is CASSLTENTEAFF. CDR3 in DNA: TGCGCCAGCAGCCTGACAGAGAACACTGAAGCTTTCTTT. V is TRBV4-3 and J is TRBJ1-1, with a tentative D call TRBD1 (5 bases). V lost 4 bases to trimming and J lost 1 base, with 7 bases between them. The CDR3 runs to 13 residues. Germline V gene lookup returns CDR1 LGHNA and CDR2 YSLEER.

In this sample, this clone turned up a few times. The rearrangement links TRBV6-5 to TRBJ2-7; 9 bases line up with TRBD2. This CDR3 has 15 amino acids. In germline, CDR1 is MNHEY, CDR2 SVGAGI. After removal of 2 bases from V and 5 bases from J, the junction contained 7 bases not matched to a gene. CDR3 protein: CASSYTSGFSHEQYF. The DNA of the CDR3 is TGTGCCAGCAGTTACACTAGCGGGTTTAGCCACGAGCAGTACTTC.

This clone was counted a few times. This sequence joins TRBV28 and TRBJ2-2, with D maybe TRBD1 (5 bases). V was shortened by 4 bases and J by 6 bases, with 6 bases between the two germline ends. The CDR3 extends over 12 amino acids. CDR1 MDHEN and CDR2 SYDVKM come from the germline V gene. CDR3 DNA: TGTGCCAGCAGTTCAGGGTCCGGGGAGCTGTTTTTT. Translated: CASSSGSGELFF.

The rearrangement uses TRBV28 and TRBJ1-1; possible D gene TRBD1, 5 bases. The CDR3 has 14 residues. The V end lost 2 bases, the J end lost 2 bases, and 9 bases lay between the germline ends. Germline loops: CDR1 MDHEN, CDR2 SYDVKM. The CDR3 nucleotides read TGTGCCAGCAGTTTACTAAGGACAAACACTGAAGCTTTCTTT. Encoded protein: CASSLLRTNTEAFF.

This sequence joins TRBV6-2 or TRBV6-3 and TRBJ1-2; the D is unclear. V was cut by 2 bases and J by 6 bases, with 10 bases left in between. Germline CDR1 reads MNHEY; CDR2 reads SVGEGT. CDR3 length equals 13 residues. CDR3 region: CASSYQVYNGYTF. The CDR3 DNA is TGTGCCAGCAGTTACCAGGTCTATAATGGCTACACCTTC.

The chain recombines TRBV2 with TRBJ2-4; TRBD1 aligns across 9 bases. CDR3 length: 17 residues. Germline V CDR1 and CDR2: SNHLY, FYNNEI. V gave up 5 bases and J gave up 0 bases; unmatched junction bases: 8. The CDR3 is CASSTRQGELAKNIQYF. The CDR3 DNA follows: TGTGCCAGCAGTACCCGACAGGGGGAACTAGCCAAAAACATTCAGTACTTC.

In this sample, this clone turned up once. The chain links TRBV5-5 to TRBJ2-2, with D hard to call. V was pared by 2 bases and J by 6 bases, with 14 bases between. Germline loops: CDR1 SGHKS, CDR2 YYEKEE (reference sequence). The CDR3 has 15 residues. CDR3 coding DNA: TGTGCCAGCAGCTTCCTAGTCAGTGGCTCCGGGGAGCTGTTTTTT. Translated: CASSFLVSGSGELFF.

The chain has TRBV5-1 and TRBJ1-2; 9 bases align to TRBD1. The V gene end was trimmed by 5 bases and the J gene end by 6 bases; junction bases not matched to a gene: 2. Germline lookup yields CDR1 SGHRS and CDR2 YFSETQ. This CDR3 spans 12 amino acids. The CDR3 bases are TGCGCCAGCAGTTGGGACAGGGATGGCTACACCTTC. It is translated as CASSWDRDGYTF.

The chain recombines TRBV7-2 with TRBJ1-1; weak D call: TRBD1 (5 bases). This CDR3 region has 15 residues. The germline CDR1 and CDR2 sequences are SGHTA and FQGNSA. With 1 base removed from V and 1 base from J, the gap between germline ends came to 10 bases. CDR3 nucleotide sequence: TGTGCCAGCAGCTTAGTATTAGGGGCGAACACTGAAGCTTTCTTT. Its protein is CASSLVLGANTEAFF.

The chain recombines TRBV4-1 with TRBJ2-1; 16 nucleotides align to TRBD2. From germline, CDR1 is MGHRA and CDR2 YSYEKL. This CDR3 spans 16 amino acids. Losses at the gene ends were 4 bases for V and 9 bases for J; bases not matched to a gene: 6. CDR3 sequence reads: CASSPAGTSGRVEQFF. The CDR3 coding sequence is TGCGCCAGCAGCCCCGCCGGGACTAGCGGGAGGGTTGAGCAGTTCTTC.

The chain couples TRBV24-1 to TRBJ2-3; 11 bases map to TRBD2. This CDR3 has 16 amino acids. V lost 4 bases to trimming and J lost 6 bases; unmatched junction nucleotides: 8. Germline CDR1 and CDR2: KGHDR and SFDVKD. The DNA of the CDR3 is TGTGCCACCAGTGACTTCACTAGCGGGAGTGTCGATACGCAGTATTTT. This sequence encodes CATSDFTSGSVDTQYF.

CDR3 loop: CASSVSSYGYTF. CDR3 bases: TGTGCCAGCAGTGTAAGTAGCTATGGCTACACCTTC. The genes are TRBV2 and TRBJ1-2; no definite D call. The CDR3 consists of 12 residues. Germline V gene data show CDR1 as SNHLY and CDR2 as FYNNEI. V lost 4 bases, J lost 4 bases, and 7 bases lay in between.

The J gene is TRBJ2-3, the V gene TRBV6-5, with 9 bases matching TRBD2. CDR3 size: 14 residues. With 2 bases clipped from V and 6 bases from J, the junction kept 3 bases outside the gene matches. CDR1 is MNHEY, CDR2 SVGAGI, per germline. Written as DNA, the CDR3 is TGTGCCAGCAGTTACAGGACTAGCGCCGATACGCAGTATTTT. Its translation is CASSYRTSADTQYF.

V gene TRBV5-1 combines with J gene TRBJ2-7; the match to TRBD1 covers 9 bases. Germline CDR1 reads SGHRS; CDR2 reads YFSETQ. Trimming at V came to 0 bases and at J to 2 bases, leaving 6 bases not matched to a gene. This CDR3 has 16 residues. This CDR3 reads CASSLAGTGSTYEQYF. CDR3 coding DNA: TGCGCCAGCAGCTTGGCCGGGACAGGGAGTACCTACGAGCAGTACTTC.

CDR3 coding DNA: TGTGCCACCAGTGAACCATCCGGGACAGGGTATGGAAAACTGTTTTTT. Its translation is CATSEPSGTGYGKLFF. The rearrangement uses TRBV24-1 and TRBJ1-4; 9 bases fit TRBD1. Germline V CDR1 and CDR2: KGHDR, SFDVKD. This CDR3 is built from 16 residues. Trimming took 4 bases from V and 10 from J; bases not matched to a gene: 12.

This clone showed up just once. The CDR3 loop is CASSLRAGAYEQYF. In nucleotides, the CDR3 is TGTGCCAGCAGCTTGCGGGCAGGGGCCTACGAGCAGTACTTC. The chain is built from TRBV5-5 and TRBJ2-7, with D tentatively TRBD1 (6 bases). This CDR3 is built from 14 residues. The germline V gene has CDR1 SGHKS and CDR2 YYEKEE (reference sequence). V dropped 1 base and J dropped 2 bases, with 10 bases sitting between them.

This clone was found once. This rearrangement joins TRBV28 to TRBJ1-2, with TRBD1 matching over 8 bases. The CDR3 is made up of 13 amino acids. J gave up 4 bases and V 3 bases, and 1 base lay outside the gene matches. Germline CDR1 MDHEN, CDR2 SYDVKM. The CDR3 coding sequence is TGTGCCAGCAGTTTGGACAGGGCCTATGGCTACACCTTC. Residues: CASSLDRAYGYTF.

V usage is TRBV6-6 and J usage is TRBJ2-1, with 10 bases fitting TRBD2. The junction had 13 bases not matched to a gene; V was cut back by 11 bases and J by 9 bases. CDR3 length: 14 residues. The germline gives CDR1 MNHNY, CDR2 SVGAGI (reference sequence). In nucleotides, the CDR3 is TGTGCCGGGGGGGCTAGCGGGAGCGGTGGTGAGCAGTTCTTC. It codes for CAGGASGSGGEQFF.

This clone was counted only a few times. The chain couples TRBV6-5 to TRBJ2-7; D is undetermined. Germline CDR1 MNHEY, CDR2 SVGAGI. The CDR3 totals 12 residues. V lost 0 bases and J 7 bases, leaving 7 bases between the germline ends. CDR3: CASSYSGEEQYF. Written as DNA, the CDR3 is TGTGCCAGCAGTTACTCAGGAGAAGAGCAGTACTTC.

This chain connects TRBV5-1 to TRBJ2-5, with D possibly being TRBD2 (7 bases). V was cut by 3 bases and J by 4 bases, with 16 bases left in between. CDR3 length equals 15 residues. The germline V gene has CDR1 SGHRS and CDR2 YFSETQ. CDR3 coding DNA: TGCGCCAGCAGCTATAATAACAGGGAGGGAGAGACCCAGTACTTC. It translates to CASSYNNREGETQYF.

The gene calls are TRBV20-1 and TRBJ1-5; TRBD1 matches at 8 bases. Trimming cost V 3 bases and J 7 bases; bases outside gene matches: 14. This CDR3 spans 16 amino acids. The germline V gene encodes CDR1 DFQATT and CDR2 SNEGSKA (reference sequence). The CDR3 region is CSASGQGVGIQQPQHF. The CDR3 coding sequence is TGCAGTGCTAGTGGACAGGGAGTAGGTATTCAGCAGCCCCAGCATTTT.

This clone was seen only a few times. The chain recombines TRBV11-2 with TRBJ1-3; TRBD1 might be the D (5 bases). CDR3 length: 17 amino acids. The germline V gene encodes CDR1 SGHAT and CDR2 FQNNGV. Trimming pared 5 bases from V and 0 bases from J, leaving 17 bases between. The CDR3 reads CASSTTAGTYSGNTIYF. In nucleotides, the CDR3 is TGTGCCAGCAGCACAACTGCGGGGACCTACTCTGGAAACACCATATATTTT.

The chain employs TRBV14 and TRBJ1-2; D unclear. Germline CDR1 SGHDN, CDR2 FVKESK. Trimming left V 3 bases short and J 2 bases short, with 10 bases between. The CDR3 totals 14 residues. The CDR3 nucleotides are TGTGCCAGCAGCCACCAGACATGGAACTATGGCTACACCTTC. Translating gives CASSHQTWNYGYTF.

The chain employs TRBV19 and TRBJ2-7; 9 bases are a match to TRBD1. V lost 4 bases, J lost 0 bases, and 4 bases stayed unmatched. The germline CDR1 and CDR2 sequences are LNHDA and SQIVND (reference sequence). This CDR3 spans 15 amino acids. This chain's CDR3 is CASSRGTGFSYEQYF. The CDR3 bases are TGTGCCAGTAGTAGGGGGACAGGGTTCTCCTACGAGCAGTACTTC.

This chain connects TRBV6-5 to TRBJ2-2; 7 positions agree with TRBD2. J lost 2 bases, V lost 7 bases, and 7 bases had no gene match. Germline CDR1 is MNHEY and CDR2 is SVGAGI. The length of the CDR3 is 15 residues. CDR3 residues: CASTHGGVNTGELFF. Written as DNA, the CDR3 is TGTGCCAGCACCCATGGGGGGGTTAACACCGGGGAGCTGTTTTTT.

The chain is built from TRBV7-9 and TRBJ2-5; 8 bases fit TRBD1. V lost 8 bases and J lost 4; bases outside the gene matches: 12. This CDR3 is 15 amino acids long. Germline assignment: CDR1 SEHNR and CDR2 FQNEAQ (reference sequence). The CDR3 DNA reads TGTGCCAGCGTCCGAGACAGGGGAGGTTCAGAGACCCAGTACTTC. Encoded protein: CASVRDRGGSETQYF.

In its sample, this clone was seen a few times. The chain couples TRBV28 to TRBJ1-4, with D possibly matching TRBD1 (5 bases). The V gene lost 4 bases and the J gene lost 0 bases, with 9 bases spanning the gap. The CDR3 is 15 residues long. Germline assignment: CDR1 MDHEN and CDR2 SYDVKM. The CDR3 region has the DNA TGTGCCAGCAGTTCCGACAGAGCAACTAATGAAAAACTGTTTTTT. Its protein product is CASSSDRATNEKLFF.

This clone occurred a few times. The genes are TRBV6-5 and TRBJ1-2, with 8 bases aligning to TRBD1. CDR1 and CDR2 (germline): MNHEY, SVGAGI. The J segment lost 6 bases and the V segment lost 5 bases, leaving 5 bases of the junction unmatched. There are 13 residues in the CDR3. The CDR3 is CASSRQGRDGYTF. The CDR3 coding sequence is TGTGCCAGCAGTCGACAGGGGAGGGATGGCTACACCTTC.

CDR3 residues: CASSRDRNSGNTIYF. DNA of the CDR3: TGCGCCAGCAGCCGGGACAGGAACTCTGGAAACACCATATATTTT. The chain has TRBV5-1 and TRBJ1-3; TRBD1 agrees at 8 bases. The junction had 3 bases not matched to a gene; V was cut back by 4 bases and J by 0 bases. CDR3 size: 15 residues. From germline, CDR1 is SGHRS and CDR2 YFSETQ.

The chain carries TRBV7-2 and TRBJ2-1, with 9 bases matching TRBD2. Germline V gene lookup returns CDR1 SGHTA and CDR2 FQGNSA. The junction had 13 bases not matched to a gene; V was cut back by 4 bases and J by 6 bases. CDR3 length: 17 amino acids. This CDR3 is CASSSGVAGARTNEQFF. The CDR3 DNA follows: TGTGCCAGCAGCTCGGGGGTAGCGGGAGCTAGAACCAATGAGCAGTTCTTC.